The next 32 T cell receptor beta chains were all read from a single sample in a study of T cells in women clearing cervical HPV infection. Assay used: immunoSEQ multiplex PCR; TCRdb lists only in-frame clones, some missing. The table gives around 37,000 clones; the top ten clones make up around 6% of it. The sample consisted of blood buffy coat. All receptors derive from a woman between 18 and 70 years old with a cervical HPV16 infection that either progressed to CIN3+ or cleared (not recorded which).

A word on this clone: The observed sequence ends 3 residues before the CDR3 terminus, with the missing tail filled in from the germline J gene. V gene TRBV3-1 (or the pseudogene TRBV3-2) combines with J gene TRBJ1-6; D remains unclear. The CDR3 is 13 amino acids. In germline, CDR1 is LGHDT, CDR2 YNNKEL (reference sequence). Deletions cut 1 base from V and 8 bases from J, with 6 bases between. CDR3 bases read: TGTGCCAGCAGCCAAGGAACGGATTCACCC. It is translated as CASSQGTDSP. The whole CDR3 is CASSQGTDSPLHF.

Comment on this clone: The CDR3 end is not reached by the read, which stops 3 residues before it; the germline J gene fills it in. V gene TRBV5-1 combines with J gene TRBJ2-1; 7 bases are a match to TRBD1. V shed 0 bases, J shed 0 bases, and the junction held 9 bases outside the gene matches. CDR1 is SGHRS, CDR2 YFSETQ, per germline. This CDR3 is built from 18 residues. The CDR3 loop is CASSLEGLTGSSYNEQFF. Incomplete CDR3 DNA: TGCGCCAGCAGCTTGGAAGGGCTGACAGGGAGCTCCTACAATGAG.

About this clone: Coverage ceases 3 residues before the CDR3 finishes, and the germline J gene fills in the end. This sequence joins TRBV28 and TRBJ2-3, with 7 bases aligning to TRBD2. This CDR3 spans 17 amino acids. Germline values: CDR1 MDHEN, CDR2 SYDVKM. V lost 5 bases, J lost 5 bases, and 16 bases stayed unmatched. The CDR3: CASSPSVGGSTLDTQYF. The CDR3 DNA, read in part, is TGTGCCAGCAGTCCATCGGTCGGCGGGAGTACATTAGATACG.

The CDR3 protein is CASSFAGEDTQYF. CDR3 bases read: TGTGCCAGCAGCTTTGCAGGAGAAGATACG. This chain connects TRBV7-2 to TRBJ2-3, with D unclear. The CDR3 end is not reached by the read, which stops 3 residues before it; the germline J gene fills it in. The V end was cut by 3 bases, the J end by 5 bases, with 9 bases between. The CDR3 has 13 residues. CDR1 and CDR2 (germline): SGHTA, FQGNSA.

A note on this clone: Coverage ceases 3 residues before the CDR3 finishes, and the germline J gene fills in the end. The chain carries TRBV7-2 and TRBJ1-1, with D perhaps matching TRBD1 (6 bases). Between the trimmed V and J ends, which lost 5 bases and 3 bases, there was a span of 10 bases. This CDR3 is 13 amino acids long. The germline V gene encodes CDR1 SGHTA and CDR2 FQGNSA. CDR3 protein: CASSPNRDTEAFF. The sequenced CDR3 bases are TGTGCCAGCAGCCCGAACAGGGACACTGAA.

A word on this clone: The sequenced fragment ends 3 residues before the CDR3 boundary, so the rest is inferred from the germline J gene. The chain has TRBV5-5 and TRBJ1-2, with TRBD1 matching 7 bases. The CDR3 runs to 15 residues. Looked up from germline, CDR1 is SGHKS and CDR2 is YYEKEE (reference sequence). CDR3 loop: CASSGTGVTSRGYTF. The CDR3 DNA, read in part, is TGTGCCAGCAGCGGAACAGGGGTTACTTCGCGGGGC.

Concerning this clone: The read terminates 3 residues ahead of where the CDR3 ends, so the germline J gene completes it. The chain has TRBV5-1 and TRBJ2-3, with 14 nucleotides matching TRBD2. Germline trimming cut 3 bases from V and 0 bases from J; bases unmatched to any gene: 6. The CDR3 is made up of 18 amino acids. The germline CDR1 and CDR2 sequences are SGHRS and YFSETQ. CDR3: CASSSGLAGALSTDTQYF. Incomplete CDR3 DNA: TGCGCCAGCAGCTCGGGACTAGCGGGGGCCCTAAGCACAGATACG.

A word on this clone: The missing CDR3 end, 3 residues past where the read stops, is filled in from the germline J gene. This chain links TRBV5-6 with TRBJ1-2, with D uncertain. There are 15 residues in the CDR3. CDR1 is SGHDT and CDR2 is YYEEEE in the germline V gene. The part of the CDR3 DNA that was read is TGTGCCAGCAGCTTAAGCGCGGTCACAAGGAGAGGC. Amino acids: CASSLSAVTRRG. The full CDR3 reads CASSLSAVTRRGYTF. The full variable domain, its missing parts supplied by reference TRBV5-6 and TRBJ1-2, is DAGVTQSPTHLIKTRGQQVTLRCSPKSGHDTVSWYQQALGQGPQFIFQYYEEEERQRGNFPDRFSGHQFPNYSSELNVNALLLGDSALYLCASSLSAVTRRGYTFGSGTRLTVV.

Points on this clone: The read ends 3 residues early relative to the CDR3; the germline J gene fills the gap. This sequence joins TRBV30 and TRBJ1-5, with 8 nucleotides matching TRBD1. The CDR3 loop spans 14 amino acids. With 6 bases clipped from V and 2 bases from J, the junction kept 6 bases outside the gene matches. Germline CDR1 GTSNPN, CDR2 SVGIG (reference sequence). The covered CDR3 bases are TGTGCCTGCTACGAGGGACAGGGCAATCAGCCC. This encodes CACYEGQGNQP. The entire CDR3 protein is CACYEGQGNQPQHF. Combining the CDR3 with reference TRBV30 and TRBJ1-5 gives the whole variable domain SQTIHQWPATLVQPVGSPLSLECTVEGTSNPNLYWYRQAAGRGLQLLFYSVGIGQISSEVPQNLSASRPQDRQFILSSKKLLLSDSGFYLCACYEGQGNQPQHFGDGTRLSIL.

Turning to this clone: The read comes to an end 3 residues before the CDR3 does, leaving the germline J gene to fill in the end. This chain connects TRBV7-3 to TRBJ2-1; 10 bases fit TRBD2. The V and J ends lost 3 bases and 4 bases, in that order; junction bases with no gene match: 3. Germline values: CDR1 SGHTA, CDR2 FQGTGA. This CDR3 is 15 amino acids long. The CDR3 protein is CASSFEAGGYNEQFF. CDR3 bases read: TGTGCCAGCAGCTTTGAAGCGGGAGGGTACAATGAG.

A remark on this clone: The read ends 3 residues before the CDR3 terminus; that terminus is restored from the germline J gene. The chain uses TRBV18 and TRBJ2-1; D is possibly TRBD1 (5 bases). The CDR3 is made up of 18 amino acids. The V gene's germline CDR1 is KGHSH and CDR2 LQKENI. The ends were cut back, 6 bases at V and 0 bases at J, with 21 bases in the middle. CDR3 DNA (partial): TGTGCCAGCTCCCAGGGCATGACGACAAAGAGCTCCTACAATGAG. It yields the protein CASSQGMTTKSSYNE. In full, the CDR3 reads CASSQGMTTKSSYNEQFF.

As to this clone: The read falls 3 residues short of the CDR3 end, and the missing part is taken from the germline J gene. The genes are TRBV7-6 and TRBJ1-2; a possible D gene is TRBD1 (6 bases). The CDR3 extends over 14 amino acids. Germline assignment: CDR1 SGHVS and CDR2 FNYEAQ. The part of the CDR3 DNA that was read is TGTGCCAGCAGCGCTCACGGACAGTTCTACGAC. Translation gives CASSAHGQFYD. The full CDR3 is CASSAHGQFYDYTF.

Remarks on this clone: The CDR3 goes on 3 residues after the read ends, and that part is filled in from the germline J gene. J is TRBJ2-7 and V is TRBV5-1, with D possibly TRBD1 on 6 matching bases. The V gene's germline CDR1 is SGHRS and CDR2 YFSETQ. The CDR3 contains 15 residues. Trimming left V 4 bases short and J 0 bases short, with 14 bases between. The sequenced part of the CDR3 DNA is TGCGCCAGCAGCAACAGACAGGATCCCTCCTACGAG. Its protein product is CASSNRQDPSYE. In full, the CDR3 reads CASSNRQDPSYEQYF.

A remark on this clone: The read terminates 3 residues ahead of where the CDR3 ends, so the germline J gene completes it. This chain links TRBV7-6 with TRBJ2-2, with 7 positions matching TRBD1. The germline gives CDR1 SGHVS, CDR2 FNYEAQ. V was clipped by 5 bases and J by 5 bases; unmatched bases: 5. The CDR3 contains 14 residues. The DNA read from the CDR3 is TGTGCCAGCAGCCGGGACAGTAGTACCGGGGAG. As protein: CASSRDSSTGE. The CDR3 reads in full as CASSRDSSTGELFF.

To note about this clone: A read error may account for a junction end that differs from germline. The read finishes 3 residues shy of the CDR3 end, and the germline J gene is used to complete it. The chain joins TRBV2 to TRBJ1-2; 8 bases align to TRBD1. The CDR3 has 13 residues. The germline CDR1 and CDR2 sequences are SNHLY and FYNNEI. The part of the CDR3 DNA that was read is TGTGCAAGCAGCGCAGGGGGCCGCTATGGC. Residues: CASSAGGRYG. The whole CDR3 sequence is CASSAGGRYGYTF. The full variable domain, with the rest looked up from reference TRBV2 and TRBJ1-2, is EPEVTQTPSHQVTQMGQEVILRCVPISNHLYFYWYRQILGQKVEFLVSFYNNEISEKSEIFDDQFSVERPDGSNFTLKIRSTKLEDSAMYFCASSAGGRYGYTFGSGTRLTVV.

Concerning this clone: Read data end 3 residues before the CDR3 end; the end is taken from the germline J gene. The chain couples TRBV2 to TRBJ2-7; 10 positions agree with TRBD1. V shed 9 bases, J shed 1 base, and the junction held 9 bases outside the gene matches. Germline CDR1 and CDR2: SNHLY and FYNNEI. CDR3 length: 15 residues. The sequenced part of the CDR3 DNA is TGTGCCAGTCTAAGGAGGGGACAGGGGTCCTACGAG. Translating gives CASLRRGQGSYE. The complete CDR3 reads CASLRRGQGSYEQYF.

As for this clone: The read halts 3 residues ahead of the CDR3 end, with the missing end drawn from the germline J gene. The gene calls are TRBV5-1 and TRBJ1-1; TRBD1 is a possible D gene (6 bases). This CDR3 is built from 14 residues. CDR1 and CDR2 (germline): SGHRS, YFSETQ. The germline V and J ends were trimmed by 1 base and 5 bases, with 12 bases remaining between them. CDR3 DNA (partial): TGCGCCAGCAGCTTGAGCAGGGGTGTTACTGAA. Translated, it gives CASSLSRGVTE. The entire CDR3 protein reads CASSLSRGVTEAFF.

As regards this clone: From the germline J gene comes the end of the CDR3, since the read stops 3 residues before it. V is TRBV7-3 and J is TRBJ1-2; TRBD1 might be the D (5 bases). The CDR3 consists of 15 residues. Germline CDR1 SGHTA, CDR2 FQGTGA. The CDR3 loop reads CASSPHGGGFYDYTF. CDR3 DNA (partial): TGTGCCAGCAGCCCCCATGGCGGGGGATTCTACGAC.

Points on this clone: The read terminates 3 residues before the CDR3 end, so the remaining end is supplied by the germline J gene. J is TRBJ2-5 and V is TRBV6-2 or TRBV6-3; D is perhaps TRBD1 (5 bases). V lost 2 bases, J lost 5 bases, and 12 bases lay in between. Germline values: CDR1 MNHEY, CDR2 SVGEGT. This CDR3 is 14 amino acids long. CDR3 bases read: TGTGCCAGCAGTTACCAAGGGGTCGGGGAGACC. Translation: CASSYQGVGET. The CDR3 as a whole reads CASSYQGVGETQYF.

As for this clone: The DNA ends 3 residues before the CDR3 does, and the rest of the CDR3 is filled in from the germline J gene. The gene calls are TRBV2 and TRBJ2-3; 11 bases fit TRBD2. CDR1 and CDR2 from the germline V gene are SNHLY and FYNNEI. The CDR3 has 16 amino acids. J was trimmed by 3 bases and V by 6 bases; bases with no gene match: 8. The DNA read from the CDR3 is TGTGCCAGCAGACCAATAGCGGGGGGGCGTACAGATACG. It codes for CASRPIAGGRTDT. The complete CDR3 sequence is CASRPIAGGRTDTQYF.

With respect to this clone: With the read ending 3 residues before the CDR3 end, the germline J gene is used to fill in that end. The chain joins TRBV20-1 to TRBJ1-6; D not certain. V dropped 3 bases and J dropped 7 bases, with 7 bases sitting between them. CDR3 length: 12 amino acids. CDR1 DFQATT and CDR2 SNEGSKA come from the germline V gene (reference sequence). Here the CDR3 reads CSASLQNSPLHF. The sequenced CDR3 bases are TGCAGTGCTAGTCTACAGAATTCACCC.

With regard to this clone: The read is 3 residues too short to cover the CDR3 end, so that end is filled in from the germline J gene. The chain is built from TRBV5-6 and TRBJ2-1, with 9 nucleotides matching TRBD2. V shed 7 bases, J shed 0 bases, and the junction held 5 bases outside the gene matches. The germline V gene has CDR1 SGHDT and CDR2 YYEEEE. The CDR3 runs 15 residues. CDR3 DNA, as far as it was read: TGTGCCAGCGGGGGACTAGCAGACTCCTACAATGAG. This sequence encodes CASGGLADSYNE. The complete CDR3 sequence is CASGGLADSYNEQFF.

With regard to this clone: The missing CDR3 end, 3 residues past where the read stops, is filled in from the germline J gene. The V gene is TRBV5-1, the J gene TRBJ2-1, with TRBD2 identical over 10 bases. Trimming removed 1 base from V and 0 bases from J; junction bases left unmatched: 4. The CDR3 has 17 amino acids. Germline CDR1 is SGHRS and CDR2 is YFSETQ. CDR3 loop: CASSLIASGSSYNEQFF. The sequenced part of the CDR3 DNA is TGCGCCAGCAGCTTGATCGCTAGCGGGAGCTCCTACAATGAG.

Notes on this clone: The read falls 3 residues short of the CDR3 end, and the missing part is taken from the germline J gene. This chain connects TRBV2 to TRBJ2-3; 7 bases align to TRBD2. Germline CDR1 SNHLY, CDR2 FYNNEI. The CDR3 covers 13 residues. The CDR3 here is CASTPGGKETQYF. Incomplete CDR3 DNA: TGTGCCAGCACCCCCGGGGGGAAAGAGACG.

Notes on this clone: The CDR3 end is not reached by the read, which stops 3 residues before it; the germline J gene fills it in. The J gene is TRBJ2-7, the V gene TRBV19; TRBD1 matches at 10 bases. The V gene end was trimmed by 7 bases and the J gene end by 6 bases; junction bases not matched to a gene: 9. Germline values: CDR1 LNHDA, CDR2 SQIVND (reference sequence). This CDR3 contains 14 residues. The part of the CDR3 DNA that was read is TGTGCCAGTACGGGGGACAGGGGATTAGGCGAG. Protein product: CASTGDRGLGE. The whole CDR3 is CASTGDRGLGEQYF.

This CDR3 is CASSTSRTPVTYEQYF. CDR3 DNA (partial): TGTGCCAGCAGCACCTCAAGAACTCCTGTGACCTACGAG. This chain links TRBV6-2 or TRBV6-3 with TRBJ2-7; D gene ambiguous. The CDR3 is cut off 3 residues early in the read; its end comes from the germline J gene. There are 16 residues in the CDR3. Germline V gene data show CDR1 as MNHEY and CDR2 as SVGEGT. V lost 6 bases and J lost 2, with 20 bases in between.

A note on this clone: The read stops 3 residues short of the end of the CDR3; the missing end is completed from the germline J gene. The J gene is TRBJ2-2, the V gene TRBV2; maybe TRBD1 (5 bases). The ends were cut back, 6 bases at V and 0 bases at J, with 11 bases in the middle. Germline V gives CDR1 SNHLY, CDR2 FYNNEI. This CDR3 is built from 15 residues. The CDR3 spells CASRPDSSNTGELFF. Incomplete CDR3 DNA: TGTGCCAGCAGACCTGACAGTTCGAACACCGGGGAG.

Remarks on this clone: The missing CDR3 end, 3 residues past where the read stops, is filled in from the germline J gene. This rearrangement joins TRBV5-1 to TRBJ1-3; perhaps TRBD1 as D (5 bases). Between the trimmed V and J ends, which lost 1 base and 4 bases, there was a span of 12 bases. CDR1 SGHRS and CDR2 YFSETQ come from the germline V gene. This CDR3 has 15 residues. The CDR3 protein is CASSLSATAGNTIYF. The DNA read from the CDR3 is TGCGCCAGCAGCTTGTCAGCGACAGCCGGAAACACC.

Of note for this clone: The CDR3 is cut off 3 residues early in the read; its end comes from the germline J gene. The rearrangement uses TRBV6-1 and TRBJ1-2, with D uncertain. This CDR3 is built from 18 residues. From germline, CDR1 is MNHNS and CDR2 SASEGT. Partial CDR3 DNA: TGTGCCAGCAGTGAAGCGCCTCGAGGACGGGGAGGCACTATAGGC. Translating it yields CASSEAPRGRGGTIG. The full CDR3 is CASSEAPRGRGGTIGYTF.

Of note for this clone: From the germline J gene comes the end of the CDR3, since the read stops 3 residues before it. The J gene is TRBJ2-4, the V gene TRBV30; 8 nucleotides match TRBD2. The CDR3 is made up of 13 amino acids. The germline V gene encodes CDR1 GTSNPN and CDR2 SVGIG (reference sequence). The CDR3 bases that were read are TGTGCCTGGAGGGCGGGGGGACAAGAGACT. Translation: CAWRAGGQET. The whole CDR3 region reads CAWRAGGQETQYF.

Comments on this clone: The read terminates 3 residues ahead of where the CDR3 ends, so the germline J gene completes it. V is TRBV30 and J is TRBJ2-7; TRBD1 matches 8 bases. The CDR3 runs to 14 residues. Germline V lookup: CDR1 GTSNPN, CDR2 SVGIG (reference sequence). Trimming at V came to 3 bases and at J to 1 base, leaving 5 bases not matched to a gene. The CDR3 sequence is CAWSSGTGSYEQYF. The covered CDR3 bases are TGTGCCTGGAGCTCGGGGACAGGTTCCTACGAG.

Notes on this clone: The DNA ends 3 residues before the CDR3 does, and the rest of the CDR3 is filled in from the germline J gene. The chain has TRBV7-3 and TRBJ2-1; 8 bases align to TRBD2. Germline CDR1 SGHTA, CDR2 FQGTGA. V dropped 1 base and J dropped 8; count of bases not matched to a gene: 10. The CDR3 has 16 amino acids. The CDR3 DNA, read in part, is TGTGCCAGCAGCTTAAGAGCGGGGGCCGAAGGCGATGAG. This sequence encodes CASSLRAGAEGDE. The whole CDR3 is CASSLRAGAEGDEQFF.